The clone carrying this T cell receptor beta chain was counted only a few times. These data are taken from a study of blood T cell repertoires in COVID-19. Looking at the study overall: Samples taken during acute and convalescent COVID-19 were collected in the United States, Italy and Spain. In each case, the material was cDNA or gDNA derived from T cells, B-cell-depleted T cells, or PBMCs.

The germline CDR1 and CDR2 sequences are LNHDA and SQIVND (reference sequence). The CDR3 has 16 amino acids. Trimming took 4 bases from V and 6 from J, leaving 19 bases between them. Participants' own reports of clinical history determined their cohort assignment. Source study methods: Researchers report that nucleated cell counts were estimated from reference gene primer amplification. Some clones are missing from TCRdb's copy, which holds only in-frame ones; the method was immunoSEQ multiplex PCR. The V and J calls and clone size come from that table; D and trimming were worked out from the DNA. Of roughly 250,000 clones in the sample, 80% to 90% are singletons; the top ten hold 3% to 4.5%.

The chain couples TRBV19 to TRBJ1-5, with D possibly matching TRBD1 (5 bases). The sequenced sample consisted of PBMCs or T cells enriched from blood (not recorded which). This receptor was obtained from a woman in her thirties or forties who had been exposed to COVID-19. The CDR3 protein is CASSTRGVGGGQPQHF. The CDR3, as DNA: TGTGCCAGTAGTACAAGAGGGGTCGGGGGTGGTCAGCCCCAGCATTTT. The full variable domain, in which reference TRBV19 and TRBJ1-5 provide the parts outside the CDR3, is DGGITQSPKYLFRKEGQNVTLSCEQNLNHDAMYWYRQDPGQGLRLIYYSQIVNDFQKGDIAEGYSVSREKKESFPLTVTSAQKNPTAFYLCASSTRGVGGGQPQHFGDGTRLSIL.